The T cell receptor beta chain described here comes from a study of blood T cell repertoires in COVID-19. Overall study context: Spain, Italy and the United States supplied samples that represented acute and convalescent COVID-19.

Using immunoSEQ multiplex PCR, the repertoire was profiled, and TCRdb retains in-frame clones only, with some absent. This table has 200,000 to 250,000 clones, about 85% appearing once. The ends lost 5 bases at V and 4 bases at J; junction bases unmatched: 6. The CDR3 is made up of 15 amino acids. Germline V CDR1 and CDR2: SGHTA, FQGNSA. This clonotype was sampled from a young man with active or convalescent COVID-19. The sequenced sample consisted of peripheral blood. The rearrangement uses TRBV7-2 and TRBJ2-1; TRBD1 aligns across 9 bases. The CDR3 is CASSLGTGQYNEQFF. CDR3 nucleotide sequence: TGTGCCAGCAGCCTCGGGACAGGGCAGTACAATGAGCAGTTCTTC.